This T cell receptor (beta chain) was recovered during a study of cytomegalovirus exposure and HLA in healthy donors (dated by TCRdb to the late 2010s). Study-wide context: According to an earlier analysis of a few hundred of the donors, 200 million or so T cells yielded roughly 100 million unique TCR beta sequences and 276 Gb of sequence data. Both class I and class II loci were covered by HLA typing, at four-digit resolution. Donor age, sex, ethnicity and CMV serostatus were collected together with the repertoire data. The study was designed to test whether signatures of past pathogen exposure could be identified by cataloging public T cell receptors. Using immunosequencing, the study profiled T cell repertoires from about 620 subjects and related those repertoires to cytomegalovirus serostatus. A later analysis re-analyzed previously published TCR beta repertoires from 550 to 700 donors and added high-resolution HLA genotyping to study TCR occurrence patterns. The number of typed donors differed by locus: about 629-640 for A, B, C, DRB1 and DQB1; approximately 530 for DQA1; some 590 for DPA1; and 400 to 480 for DPB1. The genetic ancestry cluster associated with self-reported Caucasian donors included 81% of the roughly 410 genotyped donors. Because of strong linkage in the cohort, a handful of DR-DQ haplotypes were treated as single units for association and clustering. About 330 gigabases of sequencing data and 91 million or so unique TCR sequences made up an early release that covered approximately 700 HLA-typed donors. On average, roughly 250,000 unique TCR beta nucleotide sequences were sequenced per donor among 350 to 400 genotyped donors of the cohort, with around 19% of those sequences being non-productive. A separate validation cohort of some 130 different subjects was used in addition to the approximately 610-subject first cohort. A later genetic analysis used genome-wide SNP genotypes for about three fifths of the 666 donors, treating that subset as a discovery cohort. To predict cytomegalovirus infection status, the study combined high-throughput TCR immunosequencing, statistical association of individual TCRs with disease status, and machine learning. Every discovery cohort repertoire had been produced on one sequencing platform. Rather than using new phenotypic data, the later analysis identified candidate immune exposures from TCR beta sequences and from how often those sequences occurred across donors. In an earlier analysis of several hundred of the donors, high-throughput TCR beta sequencing was used to judge whether each TCR beta V gene segment behaved as functional or pseudogenic.

To note about this clone: Its specific antigen is unknown. There are no base qualities to consult, and no much larger clone falls within one base.

In total, roughly 670 healthy bone marrow donors made up the cohort. Cohort members were all nominally healthy when sampled, although unrecorded immune exposures were likely present. The donor tested CMV seronegative and was one of the 352 seronegative cohort members. Each donor provided a peripheral blood sample, and peripheral blood mononuclear cells were used for TCR beta sequencing. The Qiagen DNeasy Blood Extraction Kit was used to extract genomic DNA from the blood cell samples. The library relied on the immunoSEQ multiplex PCR assay. A mixture of 60 forward primers for TCR Vbeta segments and 13 reverse primers for TCR Jbeta segments was used in the multiplex PCR. A multiplex PCR assay on genomic DNA amplified the CDR3 region of rearranged TCR beta genes. Amplified TCR beta libraries were sequenced as 87-base-pair reads on the Illumina HiSeq System. For the original study's pipeline: A later analysis tallied around 82 million unique TCR beta chains across the 650 to 750 repertoires, and some 10 million of those chains were shared by two or more donors. A nearest-neighbor algorithm error-corrected the raw reads and collapsed the reads into unique sequences, merging closely related sequences to remove PCR and sequencing errors. Alignment of CDR3 sequences to IMGT reference sequences was used to assign V, D and J gene segments. For a sequence to be retained, a match of at least six nucleotides to both a V gene segment and a J gene segment was required. Rearrangements were called productive when the CDR3 lacked stop codons and stayed in frame with V and J; all others were non-productive. CDR3 was defined according to IMGT convention as the region running from the second conserved V-encoded cysteine to the conserved J-encoded phenylalanine. The earlier analysis of 450 to 750 of the donors excluded any sequence lacking an unambiguous match to a single V gene segment. In an earlier analysis of 587 of the donors, V segments were called functional above 56.7% productive rearrangements and were called segregating when the between-donor standard deviation exceeded 5%. A statistical classification framework was developed to diagnose cytomegalovirus status using the catalog of TCR beta chain sequences. A later analysis assigned V and J genes by comparing TCR nucleotide sequences with IMGT/GENE-DB human TR gene sequences. In a later analysis, CDR3 sequences and most-parsimonious VDJ recombination scenarios were assigned using the TCRdist pipeline. In a later analysis, each TCR beta chain was defined by its CDR3 amino acid sequence together with its V-gene family, and reads without a unique V-gene family were excluded. As a way to deal with suspected cross-contamination and a sequencing artifact, a later analysis dropped hundreds of nucleotide sequences that were highly shared and had low generation probability. For each public chain, a later analysis derived a clonal expansion index from normalized ranks of inferred template counts within each repertoire. In a later analysis, generation probabilities were computed using a VDJ recombination model fitted to out-of-frame rearrangements, and the results were checked against IGoR. Hypergeometric tests were used in a later analysis to score TCR-TCR, TCR-HLA and TCR-CMV co-occurrence, with a repertoire-size bias correction applied to the TCR pairs. A later analysis estimated false discovery rates by permuting HLA or CMV assignments 20 times. In a later analysis, co-occurring TCRs were grouped with DBSCAN, and TCRdist sequence similarity was added when clustering was performed within HLA-allele-positive subsets. Repertoires with fewer than 30,000 or more than 120,000 public chains, plus five repertoires with anomalous nucleotide sharing, were excluded from co-occurrence clustering. Entries here come from immuneACCESS through TCRdb and include only in-frame sequences with V and J called. Some clones fail to appear in such tables; in the studies checked, an unresolved V gene covers under half of the shortfall, and the cause of the remainder is unknown. V, J and clone size were drawn from that table, and D and trimming were deduced from the DNA. This sample lists 65,000 to 85,000 clones; around 67% were detected once. Approximately 2% of the sample is held by the ten biggest clonotypes.

The junction carries 10 bases between V and J, which are trimmed by 1 base and 4 bases respectively. The CDR3 runs 14 residues from the cysteine to the phenylalanine. Left in the record is the CDR3 DNA by itself, 42 bases read in frame from the first base. Per the germline V gene, SGHAT is the CDR1 and FQNNGV is the CDR2. General conclusions and limits of the study: The authors suggested that the approach could potentially be extended to other disease states and immunological phenotypes. V-gene and J-gene trimming of TCR beta chains was associated with a missense DCLRE1C variant in a later genetic analysis, and the association was replicated in an independent cohort. Only TCR beta chains were sequenced in this cohort, and the absence of alpha or paired-chain data limited detectable features. Because counts were too low, 15 or so rarely observed V segments, including chromosome 9 orphons, were excluded from the earlier analysis of some 540 of the donors. Broadly in line with IMGT annotations, most TCR beta V segments showed up in productive rearrangements about 87% or about 30% of the time in an earlier analysis of roughly 590 of the donors. A cluster of highly shared sequence variants was judged likely to represent a technical artifact of the sequencing pipeline. When HLA alleles, especially DR and DQ, strongly co-occurred, TCR associations were difficult to assign to individual alleles. Most TCR sequences were observed very rarely across donors, whereas some public TCRs were present in many individuals. HLA typing was unavailable for some donors at each locus, so association tests used only the typed subset. The 87-base-pair reads could not distinguish some IMGT-functional V segments, including TRBV6-2 and TRBV6-3, so those segments were excluded. In vitro tests confirmed that a few of the cytomegalovirus-associated TCR beta chains recognize cytomegalovirus antigens. Roughly uniform sequencing depth across donors was assumed in presence/absence analyses, although this assumption may not hold. CMV serostatus was the only immune exposure information available for the cohort. In a later analysis, HLA-associated TCR beta chains showed more clonal expansion and lower generation probabilities than non-associated chains that were equally common. A further reported finding was that TCR beta sequences accurately predicted the HLA-A and HLA-B alleles for most subjects in the first cohort. In a later analysis, the rate of TCR association differed among HLA loci, with DRB1 alleles having the most associated TCRs and HLA-C alleles having the fewest. In a later analysis, most CMV-associated TCR beta chains were found to appear HLA-restricted, with HLA associations seemingly driven largely by CMV exposure. In the study, around 160 TCR beta chains were listed as associated with cytomegalovirus. The classifier was reported to diagnose cytomegalovirus status with high specificity and sensitivity in both the original cohort and the validation cohort. A later analysis associated about 17,000 TCR beta sequences with specific HLA alleles at a false discovery rate of 0.05. In a later analysis, several top co-occurrence clusters were reported to appear linked to parvovirus B19, influenza, CMV and Epstein-Barr virus. Linkage disequilibrium might explain the correlated functional status among segregating V segments, but an unknown experimental factor could not be excluded. In a later genetic analysis, fewer N-insertions in productive TCRs were reported among donors in an Asian-associated ancestry cluster than the approximately 630-donor mean.

The V and J genes are TRBV11-2 and TRBJ1-2, and perhaps TRBD1 as D gene, on 6 matching bases. The source is a woman aged 25 to 39 in good health and CMV-seronegative. Sequenced: PBMCs. Read as DNA, the sequence is TGTGCCAGCAGCTTAGGGGACACTTTCTATGGCTACACCTTC. The translation is CASSLGDTFYGYTF.